A selection of T cell receptor beta chains follows, all from one sample in a study of identical twins. TCRdb ran MiXCR on the 5' RACE reads and lists one entry per CDR3 protein. This repertoire shows around 300,000 distinct CDR3 sequences, about 8.3% found once; its top ten account for approximately 2.1%. The same data also went into a second study, on yellow fever vaccine responses in identical twins.

Material for sequencing was memory (CD45RO+) T cells sorted from blood. The receptor source for this set is a woman under 30 in good health. The CDR3 runs from the conserved cysteine through the conserved F or W. Fields, in order: D gene, V gene, J gene, CDR3 protein. The D gene is left open where the match is weak.

D: -
V: TRBV2
J: TRBJ2-2
CDR3: CASSEARVNTGELFF

D: -
V: TRBV5-6
J: TRBJ2-5
CDR3: CASSLWGETQYF

D: -
V: TRBV5-1
J: TRBJ1-1
CDR3: CASSFNGEGNTEAFF

D: TRBD1
V: TRBV29-1
J: TRBJ2-1
CDR3: CSVTRGTGGNEQFF

D: -
V: TRBV3-1
J: TRBJ1-3
CDR3: CASSHQSSGNTIYF

D: TRBD2
V: TRBV20-1
J: TRBJ2-1
CDR3: CSARDGAASGTNEQFF

D: -
V: TRBV20-1
J: TRBJ1-1
CDR3: CSARAGFGGTEAFF

D: TRBD1
V: TRBV24-1
J: TRBJ2-7
CDR3: CATSDSGTASYEQYF

D: TRBD2
V: TRBV11-1
J: TRBJ2-1
CDR3: CASSRLAGGPPFSYNEQFF

D: -
V: TRBV6-2/TRBV6-3
J: TRBJ2-5
CDR3: CASSYNFQETQYF

D: TRBD1
V: TRBV5-4
J: TRBJ2-6
CDR3: CASGPPGGGGANVLTF

D: -
V: TRBV6-5
J: TRBJ2-7
CDR3: CASSDSGGFYEQYF

D: TRBD1
V: TRBV6-1
J: TRBJ2-5
CDR3: CASRAGQGETQYF

D: -
V: TRBV28
J: TRBJ1-5
CDR3: CASRGTGTKDQPQHF

D: TRBD2
V: TRBV5-1
J: TRBJ2-1
CDR3: CASSTGLAGPSYNEQFF

D: TRBD1
V: TRBV3-1
J: TRBJ1-1
CDR3: CASSQNSQGSTEAFF

D: -
V: TRBV9
J: TRBJ2-1
CDR3: CASSPTSEVEMQFF

D: -
V: TRBV7-8
J: TRBJ2-7
CDR3: CASSLFSSAYEQYF

D: -
V: TRBV20-1
J: TRBJ2-3
CDR3: CSASMSAGSTDTQYF

D: TRBD1
V: TRBV12-3/TRBV12-4
J: TRBJ1-2
CDR3: CASSPIILAGDRDSEGYTF

D: -
V: TRBV20-1
J: TRBJ2-5
CDR3: CSPGRGQGAQYF

D: -
V: TRBV20-1
J: TRBJ1-1
CDR3: CSAREGGTEAFF